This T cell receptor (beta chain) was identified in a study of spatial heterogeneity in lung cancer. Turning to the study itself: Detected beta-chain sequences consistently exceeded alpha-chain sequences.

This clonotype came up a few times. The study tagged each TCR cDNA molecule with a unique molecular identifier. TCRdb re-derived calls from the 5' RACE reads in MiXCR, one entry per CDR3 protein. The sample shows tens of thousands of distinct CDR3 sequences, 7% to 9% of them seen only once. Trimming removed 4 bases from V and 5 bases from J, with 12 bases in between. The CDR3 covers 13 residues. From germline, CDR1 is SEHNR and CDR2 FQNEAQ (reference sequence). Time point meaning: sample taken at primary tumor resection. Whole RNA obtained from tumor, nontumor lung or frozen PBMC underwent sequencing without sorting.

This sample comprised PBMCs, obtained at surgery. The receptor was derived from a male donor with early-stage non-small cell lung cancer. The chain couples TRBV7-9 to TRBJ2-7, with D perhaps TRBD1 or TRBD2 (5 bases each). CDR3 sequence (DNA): TGTGCCAGCAGCTGGGAGAAGGACAACGAGCAGTACTTC. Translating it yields CASSWEKDNEQYF.